These 9 T cell receptor beta chains share one sample of origin, sequenced in a study of blood T cell repertoires in COVID-19. Only in-frame clones appear in the TCRdb table, and some are missing; sequencing was by immunoSEQ multiplex PCR. The sample lists around 95,000 clones, roughly 88% occurring once. The specimen was peripheral blood. These receptors came from a human donor in a cohort sampled during active COVID-19.

V usage is TRBV5-1 and J usage is TRBJ2-2; TRBD2 aligns across 8 bases. CDR1 and CDR2 (germline): SGHRS, YFSETQ. The CDR3 is made up of 14 amino acids. V was pared by 4 bases and J by 2 bases, with 1 base of the junction left unmatched. CDR3 nucleotides: TGCGCCAGCAGCGGGACTAGTAACACCGGGGAGCTGTTTTTT. Protein product: CASSGTSNTGELFF.

CDR3 DNA sequence: TGTGCCTGGGGAAGGGCTAGCGGGAGGTACCAAGAGACCCAGTACTTC. Its translation is CAWGRASGRYQETQYF. The gene calls are TRBV30 and TRBJ2-5, with 11 bases matching TRBD2. The J segment lost 0 bases and the V segment lost 5 bases, leaving 8 bases of the junction unmatched. The CDR3 runs 16 residues. Germline V gene data show CDR1 as GTSNPN and CDR2 as SVGIG (reference sequence).

The V and J genes are TRBV9 and TRBJ1-5; D may be TRBD1 (6 bases). CDR1 and CDR2 (germline): SGDLS, YYNGEE. This CDR3 is 15 amino acids long. The V end lost 2 bases, the J end lost 1 base, and 10 bases lay between the germline ends. DNA of the CDR3: TGTGCCAGCAGCGTCGGACAGCAAAGCAATCAGCCCCAGCATTTT. Its translation is CASSVGQQSNQPQHF.

The rearrangement uses TRBV9 and TRBJ2-2, with TRBD2 as a possible D gene (5 bases). V dropped 0 bases and J dropped 8 bases, with 14 bases sitting between them. Germline V gene lookup returns CDR1 SGDLS and CDR2 YYNGEE. CDR3 length: 15 residues. The CDR3 region has the DNA TGTGCCAGCAGCGTAGGGCTCCGGGAATGGGGGGAGCTGTTTTTT. Translation: CASSVGLREWGELFF.

The chain couples TRBV2 to TRBJ2-4; TRBD2 agrees at 7 bases. The J segment lost 2 bases and the V segment lost 7 bases, leaving 8 bases of the junction unmatched. This CDR3 comprises 15 residues. Germline V gene data show CDR1 as SNHLY and CDR2 as FYNNEI. The CDR3 bases are TGTGCCAGCAAGGGAGGGGACCTAACCAAAAACATTCAGTACTTC. Translated: CASKGGDLTKNIQYF.

The V call is TRBV12-3 or TRBV12-4, the J call TRBJ1-1; D is ambiguous. Trimming stripped 5 bases from V and 4 bases from J, with 11 bases between. The CDR3 consists of 13 residues. The CDR3 region has the DNA TGTGCCAGCAGTCCCCCGGGGATCACTGAAGCTTTCTTT. Protein sequence: CASSPPGITEAFF.

J is TRBJ2-3 and V is TRBV24-1; TRBD1 is a possible D gene (5 bases). Germline CDR1 and CDR2: KGHDR and SFDVKD. This CDR3 comprises 16 residues. Trimming stripped 4 bases from V and 2 bases from J, with 15 bases between. As DNA, the CDR3 is TGTGCCACCAGTGAAGAACCAGGGATCCCCACAGATACGCAGTATTTT. This encodes CATSEEPGIPTDTQYF.

The J gene is TRBJ2-1, the V gene TRBV5-6, with D possibly being TRBD1 (7 bases). CDR1 and CDR2 from the germline V gene are SGHDT and YYEEEE. Trimming took 2 bases from V and 8 from J, leaving 17 bases between them. The CDR3 has 15 residues. CDR3 in amino acids: CASSLGGTASHEQFF. Here the CDR3 DNA reads TGTGCCAGCAGCTTAGGAGGGACAGCGTCCCATGAGCAGTTCTTC.

The chain links TRBV11-2 to TRBJ1-3; a weak D match, TRBD1 (5 bases). The CDR3 spans 16 residues. Trimming stripped 4 bases from V and 0 bases from J, with 13 bases between. CDR1 is SGHAT and CDR2 is FQNNGV in the germline V gene. CDR3 nucleotide sequence: TGTGCCAGCAGCTCGACCCTGACAGTCTCTGGAAACACCATATATTTT. Its protein product is CASSSTLTVSGNTIYF.